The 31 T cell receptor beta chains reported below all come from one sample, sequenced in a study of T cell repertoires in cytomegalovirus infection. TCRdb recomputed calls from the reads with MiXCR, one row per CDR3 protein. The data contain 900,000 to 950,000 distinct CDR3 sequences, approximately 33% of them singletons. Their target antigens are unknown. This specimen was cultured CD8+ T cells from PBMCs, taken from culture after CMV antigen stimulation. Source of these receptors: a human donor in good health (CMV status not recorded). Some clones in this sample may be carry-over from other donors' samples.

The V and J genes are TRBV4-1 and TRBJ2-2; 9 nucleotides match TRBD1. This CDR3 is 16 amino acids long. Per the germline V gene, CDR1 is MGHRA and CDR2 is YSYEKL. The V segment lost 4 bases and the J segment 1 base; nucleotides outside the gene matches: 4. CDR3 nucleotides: TGCGCCAGCAGCCCCGGGACAGGGATGAACACCGGGGAGCTGTTTTTT. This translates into CASSPGTGMNTGELFF.

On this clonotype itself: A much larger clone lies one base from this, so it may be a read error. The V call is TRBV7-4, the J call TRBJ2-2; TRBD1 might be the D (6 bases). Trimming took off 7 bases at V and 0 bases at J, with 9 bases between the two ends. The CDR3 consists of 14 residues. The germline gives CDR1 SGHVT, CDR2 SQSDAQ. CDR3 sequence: CASMDSPNTGELFF. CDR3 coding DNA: TGTGCCAGCATGGACAGCCCGAACACCGGGGAGCTGTTTTTT.

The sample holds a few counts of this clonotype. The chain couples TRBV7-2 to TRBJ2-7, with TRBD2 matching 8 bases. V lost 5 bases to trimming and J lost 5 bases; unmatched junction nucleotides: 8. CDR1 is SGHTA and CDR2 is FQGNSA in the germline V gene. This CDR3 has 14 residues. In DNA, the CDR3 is TGTGCCAGCAGCCTGCGCGGGGGGTGGGACGAGCAGTACTTC. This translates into CASSLRGGWDEQYF.

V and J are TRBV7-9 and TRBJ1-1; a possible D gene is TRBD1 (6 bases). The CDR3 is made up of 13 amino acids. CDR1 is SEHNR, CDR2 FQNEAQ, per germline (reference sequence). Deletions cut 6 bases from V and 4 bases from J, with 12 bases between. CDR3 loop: CASRGQSGTEAFF. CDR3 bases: TGTGCCAGCAGAGGACAGTCCGGCACTGAAGCTTTCTTT.

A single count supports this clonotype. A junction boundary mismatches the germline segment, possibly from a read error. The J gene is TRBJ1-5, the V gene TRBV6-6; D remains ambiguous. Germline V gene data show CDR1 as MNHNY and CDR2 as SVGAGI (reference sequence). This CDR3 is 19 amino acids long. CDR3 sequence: CANSATATYLFYSNQPQHF. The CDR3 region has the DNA TGTGCCAACAGTGCGACGGCGACATACCTATTTTATAGCAATCAGCCCCAGCATTTT.

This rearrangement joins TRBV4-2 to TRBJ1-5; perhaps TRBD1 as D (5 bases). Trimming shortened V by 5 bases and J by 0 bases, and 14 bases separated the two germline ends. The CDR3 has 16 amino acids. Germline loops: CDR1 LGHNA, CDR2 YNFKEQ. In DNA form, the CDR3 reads TGTGCCAGCAGCTCGATCACGGGGGATAGCAATCAGCCCCAGCATTTT. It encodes CASSSITGDSNQPQHF.

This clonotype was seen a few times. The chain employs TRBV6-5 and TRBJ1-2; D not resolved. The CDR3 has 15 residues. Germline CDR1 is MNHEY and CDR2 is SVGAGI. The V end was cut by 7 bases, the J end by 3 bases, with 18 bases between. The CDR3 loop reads CASTNEVDRYYGYTF. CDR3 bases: TGTGCCAGCACAAACGAGGTCGATCGGTACTATGGCTACACCTTC.

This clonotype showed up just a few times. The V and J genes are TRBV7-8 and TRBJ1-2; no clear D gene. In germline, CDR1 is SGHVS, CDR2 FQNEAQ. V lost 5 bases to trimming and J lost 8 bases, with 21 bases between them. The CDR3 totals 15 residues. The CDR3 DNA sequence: TGTGCCAGCAGCCCAAAAAGTTGGACCCTGACGGGCTACACCTTC. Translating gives CASSPKSWTLTGYTF. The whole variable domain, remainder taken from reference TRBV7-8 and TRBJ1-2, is GAGVSQSPRYKVAKRGQDVALRCDPISGHVSLFWYQQALGQGPEFLTYFQNEAQLDKSGLPSDRFFAERPEGSVSTLKIQRTQQEDSAVYLCASSPKSWTLTGYTFGSGTRLTVV.

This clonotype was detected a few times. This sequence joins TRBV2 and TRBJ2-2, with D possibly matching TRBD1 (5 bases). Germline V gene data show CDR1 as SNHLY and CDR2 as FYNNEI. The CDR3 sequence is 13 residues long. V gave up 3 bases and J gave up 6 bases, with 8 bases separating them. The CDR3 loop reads CASSDEGAGELFF. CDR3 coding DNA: TGTGCCAGCAGTGATGAAGGGGCCGGGGAGCTGTTTTTT.

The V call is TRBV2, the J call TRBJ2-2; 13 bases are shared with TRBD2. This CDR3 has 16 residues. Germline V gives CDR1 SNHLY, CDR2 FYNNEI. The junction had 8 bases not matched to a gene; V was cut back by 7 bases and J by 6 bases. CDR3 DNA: TGTGCCAGCATTGGGCAACTAGCGGGGGGGCCCGGGGAGCTGTTTTTT. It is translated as CASIGQLAGGPGELFF.

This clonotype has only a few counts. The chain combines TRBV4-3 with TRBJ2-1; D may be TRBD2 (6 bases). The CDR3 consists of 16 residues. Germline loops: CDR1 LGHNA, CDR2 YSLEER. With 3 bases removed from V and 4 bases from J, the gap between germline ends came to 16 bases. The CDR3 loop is CASSQDAAGPYNEQFF. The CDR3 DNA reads TGCGCCAGCAGCCAGGACGCCGCGGGACCTTACAATGAGCAGTTCTTC.

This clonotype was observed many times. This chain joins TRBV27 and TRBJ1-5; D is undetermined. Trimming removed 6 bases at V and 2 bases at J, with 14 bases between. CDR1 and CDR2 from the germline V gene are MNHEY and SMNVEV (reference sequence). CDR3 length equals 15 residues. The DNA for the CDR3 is TGTGCCAGCAGCTTAAGTGGCGGACGCAATCAGCCCCAGCATTTT. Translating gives CASSLSGGRNQPQHF.

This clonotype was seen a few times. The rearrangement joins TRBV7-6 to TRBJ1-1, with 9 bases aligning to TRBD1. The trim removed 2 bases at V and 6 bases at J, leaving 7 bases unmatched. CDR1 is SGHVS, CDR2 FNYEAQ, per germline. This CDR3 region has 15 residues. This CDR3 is CASSLTGQGVPEAFF. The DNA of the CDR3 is TGTGCCAGCAGCTTAACGGGACAGGGAGTCCCTGAAGCTTTCTTT.

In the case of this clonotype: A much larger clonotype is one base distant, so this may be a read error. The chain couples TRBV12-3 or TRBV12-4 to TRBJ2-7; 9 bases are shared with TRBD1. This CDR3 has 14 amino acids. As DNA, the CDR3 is TGTGTCAGCAGCCGGGGACAGGGCAACTACGAGCAGTACGTC. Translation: CVSSRGQGNYEQYV.

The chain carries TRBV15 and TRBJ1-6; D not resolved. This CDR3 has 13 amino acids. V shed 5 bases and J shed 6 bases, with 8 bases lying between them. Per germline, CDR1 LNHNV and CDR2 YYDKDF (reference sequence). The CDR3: CATSGEGNSPLHF. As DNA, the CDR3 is TGTGCCACCAGCGGCGAGGGTAATTCACCCCTCCACTTT.

The CDR3 region is CATRGMDGLSYEQYF. The CDR3 DNA reads TGTGCCACCCGAGGAATGGACGGCCTCTCCTACGAGCAGTACTTC. V and J are TRBV19 and TRBJ2-7; D is ambiguous. Trimming left V 10 bases short and J 0 bases short, with 19 bases between. The V gene's germline CDR1 is LNHDA and CDR2 SQIVND (reference sequence). The CDR3 has 15 residues.

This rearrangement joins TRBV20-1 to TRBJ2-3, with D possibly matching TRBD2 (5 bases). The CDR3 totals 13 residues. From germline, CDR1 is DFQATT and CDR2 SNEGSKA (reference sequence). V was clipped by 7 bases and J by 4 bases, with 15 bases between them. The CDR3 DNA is TGCAGTGGGAGGCGGCTACGGGCAGATACGCAGTATTTT. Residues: CSGRRLRADTQYF.

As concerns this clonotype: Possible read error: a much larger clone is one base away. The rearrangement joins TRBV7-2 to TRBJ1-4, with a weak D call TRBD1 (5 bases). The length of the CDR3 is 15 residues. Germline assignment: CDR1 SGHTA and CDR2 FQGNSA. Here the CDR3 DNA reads TGTGTCAGCACCCTCCGGGACCGAGCTAATGAAAAACTGTTTTTT. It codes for CVSTLRDRANEKLFF.

The CDR3 region has the DNA TGTGCCAGCAGCCACGGAAGCGGGGGAGGCCCTCAAGAGACCCAGTACTTC. Translation: CASSHGSGGGPQETQYF. This chain uses TRBV14 with TRBJ2-5, with TRBD2 matching 8 bases. Germline V gene lookup returns CDR1 SGHDN and CDR2 FVKESK. The CDR3 consists of 17 residues. Trimming removed 3 bases from V and 2 bases from J; junction bases left unmatched: 11.

The CDR3 here is CASSSELGVETQYF. CDR3 bases: TGTGCCAGCAGTTCCGAACTGGGGGTAGAGACCCAGTACTTC. The J gene is TRBJ2-5, the V gene TRBV27; D is possibly TRBD1 or TRBD2 (5 bases each). The CDR3 sequence is 14 residues long. Germline CDR1 and CDR2: MNHEY and SMNVEV (reference sequence). The V end was cut by 4 bases, the J end by 4 bases, with 13 bases between.

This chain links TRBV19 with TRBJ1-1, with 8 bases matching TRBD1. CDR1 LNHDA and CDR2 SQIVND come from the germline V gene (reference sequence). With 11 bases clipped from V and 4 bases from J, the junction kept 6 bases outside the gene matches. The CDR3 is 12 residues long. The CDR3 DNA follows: TGTGCCGCCGCTACAGGGGGCACTGAAGCTTTCTTT. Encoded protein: CAAATGGTEAFF.

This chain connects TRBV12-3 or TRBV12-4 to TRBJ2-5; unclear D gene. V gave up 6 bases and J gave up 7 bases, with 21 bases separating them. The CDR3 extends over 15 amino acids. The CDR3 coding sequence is TGTGCCAGCAGCTCACCGGGCCAGCCGTGGGTGACCCAGTACTTC. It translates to CASSSPGQPWVTQYF.

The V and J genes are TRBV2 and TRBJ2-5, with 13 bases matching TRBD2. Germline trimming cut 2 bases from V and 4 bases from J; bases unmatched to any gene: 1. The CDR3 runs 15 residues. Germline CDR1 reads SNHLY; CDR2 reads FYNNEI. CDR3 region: CASSETSGGAETQYF. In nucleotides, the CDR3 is TGTGCCAGCAGTGAAACTAGCGGGGGGGCAGAGACCCAGTACTTC.

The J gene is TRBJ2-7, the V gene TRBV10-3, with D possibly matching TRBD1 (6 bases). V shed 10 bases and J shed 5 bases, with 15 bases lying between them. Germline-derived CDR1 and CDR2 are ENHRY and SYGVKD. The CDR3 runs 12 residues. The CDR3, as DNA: TGTGCCAGTCATTCAGGGGTCCACGAGCAGTACGTC. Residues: CASHSGVHEQYV.

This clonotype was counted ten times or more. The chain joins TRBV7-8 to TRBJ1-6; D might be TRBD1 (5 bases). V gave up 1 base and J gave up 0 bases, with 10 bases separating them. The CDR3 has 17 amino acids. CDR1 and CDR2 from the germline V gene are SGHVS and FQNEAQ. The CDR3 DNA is TGTGCCAGCAGCTTAGGCCGGGGCCCCTCCTATAATTCACCCCTCCACTTT. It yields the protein CASSLGRGPSYNSPLHF. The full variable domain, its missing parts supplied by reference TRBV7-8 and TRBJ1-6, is GAGVSQSPRYKVAKRGQDVALRCDPISGHVSLFWYQQALGQGPEFLTYFQNEAQLDKSGLPSDRFFAERPEGSVSTLKIQRTQQEDSAVYLCASSLGRGPSYNSPLHFGNGTRLTVT.

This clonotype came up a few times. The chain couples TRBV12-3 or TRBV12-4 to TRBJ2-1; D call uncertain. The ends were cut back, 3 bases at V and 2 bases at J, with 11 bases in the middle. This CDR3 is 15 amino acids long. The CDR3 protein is CASSFSGSTYNEQFF. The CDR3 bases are TGTGCCAGCAGTTTTTCTGGGTCGACCTACAATGAGCAGTTCTTC.

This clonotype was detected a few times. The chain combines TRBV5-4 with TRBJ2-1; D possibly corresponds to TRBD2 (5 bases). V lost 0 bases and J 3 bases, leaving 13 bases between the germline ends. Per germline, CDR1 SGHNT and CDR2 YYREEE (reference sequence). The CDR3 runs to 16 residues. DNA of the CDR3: TGTGCCAGCAGCTTGGTGGGCCGGGGTGTCTACAATGAGCAGTTCTTC. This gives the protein CASSLVGRGVYNEQFF. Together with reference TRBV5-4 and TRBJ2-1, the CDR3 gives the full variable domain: ETGVTQSPTHLIKTRGQQVTLRCSSQSGHNTVSWYQQALGQGPQFIFQYYREEENGRGNFPPRFSGLQFPNYSSELNVNALELDDSALYLCASSLVGRGVYNEQFFGPGTRLTVL.

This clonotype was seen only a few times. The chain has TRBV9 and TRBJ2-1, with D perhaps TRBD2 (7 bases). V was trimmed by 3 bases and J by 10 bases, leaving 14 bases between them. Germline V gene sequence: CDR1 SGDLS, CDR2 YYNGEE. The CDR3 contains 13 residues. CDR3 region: CASSGGGAGEQFF. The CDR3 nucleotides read TGTGCCAGCAGCGGAGGGGGAGCGGGGGAGCAGTTCTTC.

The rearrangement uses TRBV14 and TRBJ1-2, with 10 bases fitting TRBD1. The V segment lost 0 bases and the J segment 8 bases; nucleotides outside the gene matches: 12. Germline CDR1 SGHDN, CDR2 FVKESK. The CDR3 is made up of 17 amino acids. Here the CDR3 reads CASSQDGGDRGSNGYTF. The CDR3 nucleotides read TGTGCCAGCAGCCAAGACGGAGGGGACAGGGGCTCGAACGGCTACACCTTC.

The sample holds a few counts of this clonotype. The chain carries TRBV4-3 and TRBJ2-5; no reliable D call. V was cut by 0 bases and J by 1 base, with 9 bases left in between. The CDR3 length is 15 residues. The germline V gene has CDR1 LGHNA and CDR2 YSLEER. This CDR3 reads CASSQDEMTQETQYF. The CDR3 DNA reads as TGCGCCAGCAGCCAAGATGAAATGACCCAAGAGACCCAGTACTTC.

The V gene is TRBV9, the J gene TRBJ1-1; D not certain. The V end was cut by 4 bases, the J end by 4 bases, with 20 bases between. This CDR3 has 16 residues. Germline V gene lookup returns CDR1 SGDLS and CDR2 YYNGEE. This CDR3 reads CASSPGSARRLTEAFF. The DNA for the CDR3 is TGTGCCAGCAGCCCAGGTTCGGCTCGCCGGCTCACTGAAGCTTTCTTT.